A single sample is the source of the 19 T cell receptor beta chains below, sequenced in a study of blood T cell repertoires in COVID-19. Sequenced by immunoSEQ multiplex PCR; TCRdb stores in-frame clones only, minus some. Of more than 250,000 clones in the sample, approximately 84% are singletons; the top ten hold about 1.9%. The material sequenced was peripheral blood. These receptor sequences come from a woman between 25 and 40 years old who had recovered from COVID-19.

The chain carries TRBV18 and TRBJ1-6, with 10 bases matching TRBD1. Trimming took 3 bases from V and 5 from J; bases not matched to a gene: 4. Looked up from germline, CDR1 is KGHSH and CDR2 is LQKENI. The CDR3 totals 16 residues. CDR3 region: CASSPRTGGNNSPLHF. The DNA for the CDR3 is TGTGCCAGCTCACCCCGGACAGGGGGTAATAATTCACCCCTCCACTTT. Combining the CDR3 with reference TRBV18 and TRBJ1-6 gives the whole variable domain NAGVMQNPRHLVRRRGQEARLRCSPMKGHSHVYWYRQLPEEGLKFMVYLQKENIIDESGMPKERFSAEFPKEGPSILRIQQVVRGDSAAYFCASSPRTGGNNSPLHFGNGTRLTVT.

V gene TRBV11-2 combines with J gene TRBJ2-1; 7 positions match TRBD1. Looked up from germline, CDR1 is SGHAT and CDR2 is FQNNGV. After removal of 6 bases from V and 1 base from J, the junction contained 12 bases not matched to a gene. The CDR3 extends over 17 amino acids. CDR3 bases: TGTGCCAGCAGGTCGATAAGACAGGGTTTTTCCTACAATGAGCAGTTCTTC. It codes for CASRSIRQGFSYNEQFF.

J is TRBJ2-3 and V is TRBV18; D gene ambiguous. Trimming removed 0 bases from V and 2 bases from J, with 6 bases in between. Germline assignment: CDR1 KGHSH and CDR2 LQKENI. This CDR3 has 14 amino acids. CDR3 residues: CASSPPATTDTQYF. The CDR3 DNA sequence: TGTGCCAGCTCACCACCGGCAACCACAGATACGCAGTATTTT.

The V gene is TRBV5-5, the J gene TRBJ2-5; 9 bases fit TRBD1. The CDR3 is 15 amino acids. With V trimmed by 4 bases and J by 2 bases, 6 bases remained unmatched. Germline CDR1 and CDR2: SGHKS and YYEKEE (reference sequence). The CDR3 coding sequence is TGTGCCAGCAGCACGGGACAGGGTTGGCAAGAGACCCAGTACTTC. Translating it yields CASSTGQGWQETQYF. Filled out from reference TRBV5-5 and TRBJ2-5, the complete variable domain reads DAGVTQSPTHLIKTRGQQVTLRCSPISGHKSVSWYQQVLGQGPQFIFQYYEKEERGRGNFPDRFSARQFPNYSSELNVNALLLGDSALYLCASSTGQGWQETQYFGPGTRLLVL.

The CDR3 is CASSQEQGVISEQYF. For the CDR3, the DNA is TGCGCCAGCAGCCAAGAGCAGGGGGTAATCTCCGAGCAGTACTTC. The chain couples TRBV4-3 to TRBJ2-7; 7 bases line up with TRBD1. There are 15 residues in the CDR3. Germline CDR1 reads LGHNA; CDR2 reads YSLEER. The trim removed 0 bases at V and 6 bases at J, leaving 8 bases unmatched.

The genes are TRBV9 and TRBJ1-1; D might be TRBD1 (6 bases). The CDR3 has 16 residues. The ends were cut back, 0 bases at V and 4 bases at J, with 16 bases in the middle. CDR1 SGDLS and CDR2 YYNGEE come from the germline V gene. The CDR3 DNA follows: TGTGCCAGCAGCGTAGCTATCAGCAGGGGACCCACTGAAGCTTTCTTT. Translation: CASSVAISRGPTEAFF.

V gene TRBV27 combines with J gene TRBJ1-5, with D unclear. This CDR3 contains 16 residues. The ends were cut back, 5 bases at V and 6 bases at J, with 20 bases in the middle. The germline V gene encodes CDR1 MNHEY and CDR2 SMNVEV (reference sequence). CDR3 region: CASSPFLGDAGQPQHF. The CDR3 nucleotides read TGTGCCAGCAGTCCCTTTTTGGGTGACGCGGGTCAGCCCCAGCATTTT.

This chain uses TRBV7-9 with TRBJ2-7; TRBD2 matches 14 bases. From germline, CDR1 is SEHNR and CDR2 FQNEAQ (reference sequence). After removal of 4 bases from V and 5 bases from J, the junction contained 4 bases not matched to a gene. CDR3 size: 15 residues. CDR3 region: CASSSTSGRADEQYF. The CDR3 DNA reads TGTGCCAGCAGCTCGACTAGCGGGAGGGCGGACGAGCAGTACTTC.

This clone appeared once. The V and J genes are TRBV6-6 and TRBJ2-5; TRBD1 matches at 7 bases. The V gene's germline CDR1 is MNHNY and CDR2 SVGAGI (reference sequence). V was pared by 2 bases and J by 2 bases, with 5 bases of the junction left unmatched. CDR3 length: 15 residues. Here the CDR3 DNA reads TGTGCCAGCAGTTACACCTGGACAGGACAAGAGACCCAGTACTTC. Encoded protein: CASSYTWTGQETQYF.

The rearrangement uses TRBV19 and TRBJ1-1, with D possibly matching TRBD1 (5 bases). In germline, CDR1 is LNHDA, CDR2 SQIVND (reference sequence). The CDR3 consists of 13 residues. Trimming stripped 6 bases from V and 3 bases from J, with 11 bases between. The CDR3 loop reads CASRGHGDTEAFF. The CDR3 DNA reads TGTGCCAGTAGAGGACACGGAGACACTGAAGCTTTCTTT.

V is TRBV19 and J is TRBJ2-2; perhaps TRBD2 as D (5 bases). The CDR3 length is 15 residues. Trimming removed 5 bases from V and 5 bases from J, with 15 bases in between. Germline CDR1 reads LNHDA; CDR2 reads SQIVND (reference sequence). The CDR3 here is CASSAPGYLTGELFF. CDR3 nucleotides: TGTGCCAGTAGTGCTCCGGGATACTTAACCGGGGAGCTGTTTTTT.

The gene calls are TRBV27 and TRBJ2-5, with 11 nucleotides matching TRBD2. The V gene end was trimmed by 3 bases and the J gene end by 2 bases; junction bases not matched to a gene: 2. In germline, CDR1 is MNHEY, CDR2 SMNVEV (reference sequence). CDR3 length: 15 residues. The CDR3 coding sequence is TGTGCCAGCAGTTTTGGGACTAGCGGTCAAGAGACCCAGTACTTC. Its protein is CASSFGTSGQETQYF.

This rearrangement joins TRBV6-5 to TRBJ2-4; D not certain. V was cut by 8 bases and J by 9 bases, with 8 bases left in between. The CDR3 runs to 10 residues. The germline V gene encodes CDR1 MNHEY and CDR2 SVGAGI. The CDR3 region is CASRFRIQYF. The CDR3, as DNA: TGTGCCAGCCGGTTCCGCATTCAGTACTTC.

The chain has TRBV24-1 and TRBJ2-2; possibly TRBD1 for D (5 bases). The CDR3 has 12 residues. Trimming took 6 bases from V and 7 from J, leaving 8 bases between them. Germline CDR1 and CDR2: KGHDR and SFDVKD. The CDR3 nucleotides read TGTGCCACCAGTTTCAGGGACGGGGAGCTGTTTTTT. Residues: CATSFRDGELFF.

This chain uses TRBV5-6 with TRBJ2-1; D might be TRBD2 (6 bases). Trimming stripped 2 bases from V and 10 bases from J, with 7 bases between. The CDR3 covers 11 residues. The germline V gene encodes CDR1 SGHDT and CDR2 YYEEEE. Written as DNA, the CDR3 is TGTGCCAGCAGCTTACTAGCAGAGCAGTTCTTC. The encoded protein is CASSLLAEQFF. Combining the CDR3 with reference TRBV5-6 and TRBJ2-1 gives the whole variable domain DAGVTQSPTHLIKTRGQQVTLRCSPKSGHDTVSWYQQALGQGPQFIFQYYEEEERQRGNFPDRFSGHQFPNYSSELNVNALLLGDSALYLCASSLLAEQFFGPGTRLTVL.

The CDR3 here is CASSLGVDTQYF. The CDR3 coding sequence is TGTGCCAGCAGCTTAGGAGTAGATACGCAGTATTTT. The chain combines TRBV11-3 with TRBJ2-3, with no clear D. From germline, CDR1 is SGHNT and CDR2 YENEEA. Deletions cut 1 base from V and 5 bases from J, with 4 bases between. There are 12 residues in the CDR3. The whole variable domain, filled in from reference TRBV11-3 and TRBJ2-3, reads EAGVVQSPRYKIIEKKQPVAFWCNPISGHNTLYWYLQNLGQGPELLIRYENEEAVDDSQLPKDRFSAERLKGVDSTLKIQPAELGDSAVYLCASSLGVDTQYFGPGTRLTVL.

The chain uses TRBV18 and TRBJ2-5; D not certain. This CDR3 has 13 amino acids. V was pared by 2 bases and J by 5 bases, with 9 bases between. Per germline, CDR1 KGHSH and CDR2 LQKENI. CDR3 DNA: TGTGCCAGCTCACCAGGTACGCAGGAGACCCAGTACTTC. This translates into CASSPGTQETQYF.

CDR3 sequence: CASNREGSYNEQFF. The CDR3 DNA follows: TGTGCCAGCAACAGGGAAGGATCCTACAATGAGCAGTTCTTC. The V gene is TRBV27, the J gene TRBJ2-1, with D perhaps matching TRBD1 (6 bases). Deletions cut 7 bases from V and 1 base from J, with 11 bases between. The CDR3 extends over 14 amino acids. The germline CDR1 and CDR2 sequences are MNHEY and SMNVEV (reference sequence).

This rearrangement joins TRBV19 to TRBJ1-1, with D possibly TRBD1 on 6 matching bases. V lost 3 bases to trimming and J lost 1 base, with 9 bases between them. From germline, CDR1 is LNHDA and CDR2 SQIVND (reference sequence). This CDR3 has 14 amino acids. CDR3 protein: CASSITGTNTEAFF. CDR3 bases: TGTGCCAGTAGTATTACAGGGACGAACACTGAAGCTTTCTTT.